These 23 T cell receptor beta chains came from one sample sequenced in a study of CD8 T cells in ankylosing spondylitis. TCRdb reprocessed the 5' RACE reads with MiXCR, giving one entry per CDR3 protein. In the table there are about 300,000 distinct CDR3 sequences, under 14% of which are singletons. The sequenced sample consisted of blood, either unsorted or a sorted T cell fraction (not recorded which). Every receptor here comes from a female donor with ankylosing spondylitis or in good health (not recorded which).

Points on this clonotype: With a much larger clone just one base away, this may be a read error. The V call is TRBV20-1, the J call TRBJ2-7; 7 bases align to TRBD2. The V and J ends lost 4 bases and 4 bases, in that order; junction bases with no gene match: 10. The CDR3 is 14 amino acids. The germline CDR1 and CDR2 sequences are DFQATT and SNEGSKA (reference sequence). The CDR3 reads CSAIDQRGRYEQYF. CDR3 bases: TGCAGTGCTATAGATCAGCGGGGACGGTACGAGCAGTACTTC.

The table lists this clonotype with many counts. The chain links TRBV6-1 to TRBJ1-1; TRBD1 aligns across 8 bases. The CDR3 is 13 amino acids. J gave up 6 bases and V 7 bases, and 7 bases lay outside the gene matches. Germline V gene lookup returns CDR1 MNHNS and CDR2 SASEGT. The CDR3: CASKPRGQSEAFF. In DNA, the CDR3 is TGTGCCAGCAAGCCCAGGGGGCAATCTGAAGCTTTCTTT.

Ten or more counts support this clonotype. The gene calls are TRBV5-6 and TRBJ1-1; D is unresolved. V lost 5 bases, J lost 1 base, and 6 bases lay in between. The CDR3 sequence is 12 residues long. Looked up from germline, CDR1 is SGHDT and CDR2 is YYEEEE. CDR3 region: CASSDWNTEAFF. As DNA, the CDR3 is TGTGCCAGCAGTGATTGGAACACTGAAGCTTTCTTT. The full variable domain, completed using reference TRBV5-6 and TRBJ1-1, is DAGVTQSPTHLIKTRGQQVTLRCSPKSGHDTVSWYQQALGQGPQFIFQYYEEEERQRGNFPDRFSGHQFPNYSSELNVNALLLGDSALYLCASSDWNTEAFFGQGTRLTVV.

This clonotype has at least ten counts. The chain is built from TRBV5-1 and TRBJ2-7, with D maybe TRBD2 (6 bases). Germline V lookup: CDR1 SGHRS, CDR2 YFSETQ. The CDR3 length is 15 residues. The V end lost 0 bases, the J end lost 3 bases, and 13 bases lay between the germline ends. CDR3 nucleotide sequence: TGCGCCAGCAGCTTGGTGATCGGGAGTATCTACGAGCAGTACTTC. It is translated as CASSLVIGSIYEQYF.

Ten or more counts support this clonotype. This chain joins TRBV7-8 and TRBJ2-1, with 9 bases fitting TRBD1. This CDR3 spans 17 amino acids. Germline values: CDR1 SGHVS, CDR2 FQNEAQ. The trim removed 0 bases at V and 8 bases at J, leaving 11 bases unmatched. CDR3 protein: CASSLALWDRDNDEQFF. Here the CDR3 DNA reads TGTGCCAGCAGCTTAGCGCTGTGGGACAGGGATAACGATGAGCAGTTCTTC.

In its sample, this clonotype was seen many times. The chain links TRBV12-3 or TRBV12-4 to TRBJ1-1, with D possibly being TRBD1 (6 bases). This CDR3 has 12 amino acids. V lost 8 bases to trimming and J lost 6 bases, with 13 bases between them. The CDR3 sequence is CASRQDSPEAFF. The CDR3 bases are TGTGCCAGCCGGCAGGACAGCCCTGAAGCTTTCTTT.

This clonotype was recorded many times. The V and J genes are TRBV5-5 and TRBJ2-3, with D maybe TRBD2 (5 bases). CDR1 SGHKS and CDR2 YYEKEE come from the germline V gene (reference sequence). The CDR3 loop spans 12 amino acids. Trimming took off 1 base at V and 9 bases at J, with 9 bases between the two ends. The CDR3: CASSLRAGTQYF. The CDR3 DNA sequence: TGTGCCAGCAGCTTGAGGGCGGGCACGCAGTATTTT.

This clonotype was observed at least ten times. The chain carries TRBV6-1 and TRBJ1-1, with 8 nucleotides matching TRBD1. The length of the CDR3 is 16 residues. J gave up 0 bases and V 6 bases, and 9 bases lay outside the gene matches. CDR1 and CDR2 (germline): MNHNS, SASEGT. The CDR3 loop is CASRGGQVSMNTEAFF. In DNA form, the CDR3 reads TGTGCCAGCAGGGGGGGACAGGTCAGCATGAACACTGAAGCTTTCTTT.

The V and J genes are TRBV24-1 and TRBJ1-5; tentative D call: TRBD1 (5 bases). CDR3 length: 14 amino acids. Between the trimmed V and J ends, which lost 10 bases and 7 bases, there was a span of 19 bases. The V gene's germline CDR1 is KGHDR and CDR2 SFDVKD. This CDR3 is CATHTGADGQPQHF. The CDR3 DNA follows: TGTGCCACGCATACCGGGGCCGATGGGCAGCCCCAGCATTTT.

This clonotype was counted only a few times. The chain employs TRBV6-1 and TRBJ1-6, with unresolved D. Germline-derived CDR1 and CDR2 are MNHNS and SASEGT. This CDR3 contains 13 residues. V lost 7 bases and J lost 9, with 13 bases in between. CDR3 bases: TGTGCCAGCACAGACCAGACACGTTCACCCCTCCACTTT. It codes for CASTDQTRSPLHF.

This clonotype turned up a few times. The chain recombines TRBV7-2 with TRBJ1-3; D is perhaps TRBD1 (5 bases). CDR3 length: 14 residues. V was shortened by 5 bases and J by 4 bases, with 12 bases between the two germline ends. Germline CDR1 and CDR2: SGHTA and FQGNSA. DNA of the CDR3: TGTGCCAGCAGCCGGGGGACCTCCGGAAACACCATATATTTT. Encoded protein: CASSRGTSGNTIYF. Full variable domain (missing parts from reference TRBV7-2 and TRBJ1-3): GAGVSQSPSNKVTEKGKDVELRCDPISGHTALYWYRQSLGQGLEFLIYFQGNSAPDKSGLPSDRFSAERTGGSVSTLTIQRTQQEDSAVYLCASSRGTSGNTIYFGEGSWLTVV.

This clonotype showed up many times. J is TRBJ1-1 and V is TRBV7-2, with unresolved D. The CDR3 has 13 amino acids. CDR1 is SGHTA, CDR2 FQGNSA, per germline. Trimming shortened V by 3 bases and J by 4 bases, and 9 bases separated the two germline ends. The CDR3 is CASSFGMSTEAFF. Written as DNA, the CDR3 is TGTGCCAGCAGCTTTGGTATGAGCACTGAAGCTTTCTTT.

The CDR3 coding sequence is TGTGCCAGCACCCTGGCCCGGGGGAGTGGCACTGAAGCTTTCTTT. This codes for CASTLARGSGTEAFF. The V call is TRBV28, the J call TRBJ1-1, with D perhaps matching TRBD1 (5 bases). This CDR3 has 15 residues. V lost 7 bases and J 4 bases, leaving 19 bases between the germline ends. Germline CDR1 reads MDHEN; CDR2 reads SYDVKM.

The chain uses TRBV5-6 and TRBJ2-1, with D perhaps given as TRBD1 or TRBD2 (5 bases each). The germline gives CDR1 SGHDT, CDR2 YYEEEE. The CDR3 totals 13 residues. Trimming cost V 2 bases and J 9 bases, with 12 bases left between them. For the CDR3, the DNA is TGTGCCAGCAGCTTTGGGACCCAGGGTGAGCAGTTCTTC. As protein: CASSFGTQGEQFF.

This clonotype was seen at least ten times. V is TRBV20-1 and J is TRBJ2-7, with D maybe TRBD2 (6 bases). The V end was cut by 3 bases, the J end by 5 bases, with 8 bases between. The CDR3 totals 11 residues. CDR1 and CDR2 (germline): DFQATT, SNEGSKA (reference sequence). The CDR3 loop is CSARTRDEQYF. The CDR3 DNA reads as TGCAGTGCTAGGACTAGGGACGAGCAGTACTTC.

The V call is TRBV3-1, the J call TRBJ2-7; D possibly corresponds to TRBD1 (6 bases). CDR3 length equals 14 residues. Per germline, CDR1 LGHDT and CDR2 YNNKEL (reference sequence). V dropped 3 bases and J dropped 0 bases, with 9 bases sitting between them. CDR3 sequence (DNA): TGTGCCAGCAGCCAGGACAGCCTCTCCTACGAGCAGTACTTC. It yields the protein CASSQDSLSYEQYF.

This clonotype has at least ten counts. This chain connects TRBV5-1 to TRBJ2-5; 7 nucleotides align to TRBD1. CDR1 SGHRS and CDR2 YFSETQ come from the germline V gene. The CDR3 covers 15 residues. Trimming removed 2 bases from V and 1 base from J; junction bases left unmatched: 5. The CDR3 region has the DNA TGCGCCAGCAGCTTCGGGACAGCCGGCCAAGAGACCCAGTACTTC. As protein: CASSFGTAGQETQYF.

This clonotype showed up many times. The gene calls are TRBV12-3 or TRBV12-4 and TRBJ1-2; a weak D match, TRBD1 (5 bases). The CDR3 is 14 residues long. Trimming took off 1 base at V and 8 bases at J, with 14 bases between the two ends. CDR3 sequence (DNA): TGTGCCAGCAGTTTAGGTTGGGGCTTGGGAGGCTACACCTTC. This sequence encodes CASSLGWGLGGYTF.

This clonotype was seen at least ten times. The chain couples TRBV20-1 to TRBJ2-3, with 7 positions matching TRBD1. J was trimmed by 1 base and V by 0 bases; bases with no gene match: 4. The germline gives CDR1 DFQATT, CDR2 SNEGSKA (reference sequence). The CDR3 runs to 15 residues. Here the CDR3 DNA reads TGCAGTGCTAGAGATATCGGACAGGGCACAGATACGCAGTATTTT. This translates into CSARDIGQGTDTQYF.

This clonotype was found many times. This chain joins TRBV3-1 and TRBJ2-1; tentatively, D is TRBD1 or TRBD2 (6 bases each). From germline, CDR1 is LGHDT and CDR2 YNNKEL (reference sequence). The CDR3 runs 16 residues. The V end was cut by 0 bases, the J end by 4 bases, with 13 bases between. The CDR3 protein is CASSQDLGGWYNEQFF. CDR3 nucleotide sequence: TGTGCCAGCAGCCAAGATCTGGGGGGCTGGTACAATGAGCAGTTCTTC.

This chain connects TRBV2 to TRBJ2-1, with TRBD2 identical over 8 bases. Germline V gives CDR1 SNHLY, CDR2 FYNNEI. V shed 5 bases, J shed 5 bases, and the junction held 11 bases outside the gene matches. This CDR3 has 16 amino acids. The CDR3 nucleotides read TGTGCCAGCAGTTCCTCCGGGACTAGGGGAAACAATGAGCAGTTCTTC. It encodes CASSSSGTRGNNEQFF.

This clonotype was recorded many times. The genes are TRBV25-1 and TRBJ2-6, with TRBD1 matching 8 bases. V dropped 4 bases and J dropped 0; count of bases not matched to a gene: 5. Germline loops: CDR1 MGHDK, CDR2 SYGVNS. CDR3 length: 17 amino acids. CDR3 DNA sequence: TGTGCCAGCAGTGGGACAGGGACCTCCTCTGGGGCCAACGTCCTGACTTTC. Translating gives CASSGTGTSSGANVLTF.

This clonotype has a count of ten or more. The chain couples TRBV20-1 to TRBJ1-5; unclear D gene. V was cut by 3 bases and J by 4 bases, with 10 bases left in between. The CDR3 is 13 residues long. CDR1 and CDR2 from the germline V gene are DFQATT and SNEGSKA (reference sequence). The chain's CDR3 is CSASYGPNQPQHF. The CDR3 DNA reads as TGCAGTGCTAGTTATGGTCCTAATCAGCCCCAGCATTTT.